The source of this TCR beta chain is a study of T-cell memory formation after mild COVID-19. Trimming took 4 bases from V and 3 from J, leaving 16 bases between them. Per the germline V gene, CDR1 is MGHRA and CDR2 is YSYEKL. The CDR3 has 15 amino acids. From 5'RACE with constant-segment primers came TCR alpha and TCR beta cDNA libraries that carried sample barcodes and UMIs. MiXCR, applied by TCRdb to the 5' RACE reads, yields one record per CDR3 protein. The sample consists of roughly 100,000 distinct CDR3 sequences, approximately 15% of them appearing once. This clonotype appeared a few times. The sequence was obtained from an adult woman who had mild COVID-19 (a few samples of this study predate the infection). Cell type and time point are not known. Specimen: PBMCs or a T cell subset sorted from them (not recorded which). This sequence joins TRBV4-1 and TRBJ2-7, with D possibly being TRBD1 (5 bases). The CDR3 sequence is CASSPSERGLYEQYF. The CDR3 nucleotides read TGCGCCAGCAGCCCGTCCGAAAGGGGCCTCTACGAGCAGTACTTC.